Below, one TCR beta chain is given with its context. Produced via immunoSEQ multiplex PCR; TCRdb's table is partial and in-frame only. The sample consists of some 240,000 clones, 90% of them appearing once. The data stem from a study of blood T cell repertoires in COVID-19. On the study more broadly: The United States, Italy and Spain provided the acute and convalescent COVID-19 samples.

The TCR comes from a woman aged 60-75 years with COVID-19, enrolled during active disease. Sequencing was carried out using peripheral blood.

The CDR3 protein is CASSLDYYEQYF. CDR3 DNA sequence: TGTGCCAGCAGCTTAGACTACTACGAGCAGTACTTC. The chain is built from TRBV7-2 and TRBJ2-7; D uncertain. The CDR3 has 12 amino acids. Germline values: CDR1 SGHTA, CDR2 FQGNSA. V gave up 1 base and J gave up 3 bases, with 4 bases separating them.